This entry lists 2 T cell receptor beta chains sequenced from one sample in a study of cytomegalovirus exposure and HLA in healthy donors. 60 Vbeta and 13 Jbeta primers were used in PCR. Measured with immunoSEQ multiplex PCR; TCRdb has only the in-frame clones, and not every one. This repertoire shows under 150,000 clones, 70% to 80% found once; its top ten account for more than 2.5%. Sequencing was performed on PBMCs. These receptor sequences come from a woman aged 60-75 years in good health and CMV-seropositive.

V is TRBV5-1 and J is TRBJ2-7, with TRBD2 matching over 11 bases. Trimming cost V 2 bases and J 6 bases; bases outside gene matches: 7. Germline-derived CDR1 and CDR2 are SGHRS and YFSETQ. The CDR3 totals 15 residues. In nucleotides, the CDR3 is TGCGCCAGCAGCTTTTCGACTAGCGGGGAGCGCGAGCAGTACTTC. It translates to CASSFSTSGEREQYF.

The chain combines TRBV6-6 with TRBJ1-1; unclear D gene. Trimming stripped 0 bases from V and 0 bases from J, with 11 bases between. Germline loops: CDR1 MNHNY, CDR2 SVGAGI (reference sequence). The CDR3 contains 16 residues. The CDR3 loop reads CASSYSGSPLNTEAFF. The CDR3 DNA reads TGTGCCAGCAGTTACTCCGGGAGCCCTTTGAACACTGAAGCTTTCTTT.